The T cell receptor (beta chain) described here comes from a study of blood T cells in healthy people across ages (dated by TCRdb to between 2014 and 2017). At the level of the whole study: In model experiments, roughly one uniquely barcoded TCR beta cDNA molecule per two T cells was captured by template switching. Using deep sequencing normalized with unique cDNA molecular identifiers, the study measured how TCR beta repertoire diversity changes with age. Four age groups were formed from the donors: young (average approximately 16 years), middle-aged (around 37), aged (approximately 60) and long-lived (approximately 80). To avoid experimental bias, donors of different ages were distributed randomly across sequencing lanes. Using the same blood draw, the study looked at two additional independent replicas of 1 million unique cDNA reads for two donors, one aged 18 to 30 and the other aged 80 or older. What the research found in general, with its limitations: Estimates of total diversity from one million sequenced T cells were regarded as lower bounds and underestimates. Since profiling was done on bulk unsorted PBMCs, naive and antigen-experienced compartments could not be conclusively compared. As age increased, observed TCR beta diversity per million T cells dropped in a roughly linear way, and a significant reduction was already evident by age 40. There was a strong correlation between observed TCR beta diversity and the percentage of naive T cells measured by flow cytometry. Compared with the aged group, the long-lived group had more naive CD4+ T cells, fewer expanded clones and increased TCR diversity, a pattern suggesting age selection. Donor CMV infection status was unknown, potentially confounding age-related changes in expanded clonotypes.

Library preparation employed 5' RACE. Sequencing was performed on an Illumina HiSeq 2500. The second PCR ran for roughly 7 to 11 cycles and used a J-beta primer mix along with a sample-barcoded 5' primer. A unique molecular identifier was introduced onto each TCR beta cDNA molecule by a template-switch 5' adaptor carrying 12 random nucleotides. Each sample yielded at least 2.5 million CDR3-containing paired-end reads. The Mint cDNA synthesis kit, primed by a TRBC-specific oligonucleotide, was used to synthesize first-strand cDNA from all RNA. After uracil-DNA glycosylase treatment, a first 18-cycle PCR used universal primers M1SS and BC2_uni_R on all cDNA. The study's processing was this. For normalization, 1 million high-quality reads, each with a distinct molecular identifier, were randomly selected from each sample. Instead of being binned into consensus sequences, reads that shared molecular identifiers were thrown out. CDR3 identification, clonotype clustering and error correction used MiTCR with a Q25 quality threshold and the strictest error-elimination algorithm. A nonparametric unseen species model with Euler transformation was used to estimate lower-bound total TCR beta diversity. TCRdb ran its own pipeline on the public reads, namely fastp trimming at Q25 and MiXCR clone calling, and kept in-frame beta chains. All rows with the same CDR3 protein become a single entry with the most common DNA and genes. The V and J calls and clone size come from TCRdb's table, not from the authors' own analysis. Recorded for this sample are 2 million or so distinct CDR3 sequences; 49% of them occurred a single time. The ten largest clonotypes hold roughly 2% of the sample.

The CDR3 runs 16 residues from the cysteine to the phenylalanine. The retained sequence is limited to the CDR3, 48 bases, with the frame set at the first base. The germline V gene yields LGHNA for CDR1 and YNFKEQ for CDR2. The germline V end is reduced by 0 bases and the J end by 10 bases; junction bases left unmatched: 6. The donors were around 39 Caucasian individuals from Russia, aged about 6 to 100 years, who were systemically healthy. Approximately 9.7 milliliters of peripheral blood were drawn from each donor into EDTA-treated Vacutainer tubes. Ficoll-Paque density-gradient centrifugation was used to isolate PBMCs, with at least 6.5 million per sample. Total RNA was extracted from PBMCs with Trizol reagent, with at least 6 micrograms obtained per sample. The percentages of naive CD45RAhigh/CD27high T cells were determined by flow cytometry on a PBMC aliquot from every donor. There are a few counts of this clonotype. This receptor's antigen is unknown. Within one base of it there is no much larger clone, and no base qualities were kept.

Sequencing was done on a sample of blood. This receptor chain uses TRBV4-2 and TRBJ2-1; 13 of the junction bases match TRBD2. This clonotype originated in a middle-aged woman in good health. The sequence in DNA is TGTGCCAGCAGCCAAGATCGACTAGCGGGGGGTCGCGAGCAGTTCTTC. Its coded protein is CASSQDRLAGGREQFF.